A single TCR beta chain is shown here with its context. The data stem from a study of metastatic and nonmetastatic thyroid tumors. Whole-study context: The comparison covered peripheral blood and tumor or nodule tissue in malignant and benign thyroid patients.

The V gene's germline CDR1 is SQVTM and CDR2 ANQGSEA. V lost 7 bases and J 1 base, leaving 7 bases between the germline ends. The CDR3 is 11 residues long. TCRdb ran MiXCR on the PCR reads. The data contain approximately 15,000 clones, about 22% of them singletons. Patients were all untreated before their thyroid surgery. The J gene is TRBJ1-1, the V gene TRBV29-1, with no clear D. The specimen sequenced was adjacent normal tissue. This receptor was identified in a female donor with papillary thyroid cancer or a benign thyroid nodule (not recorded which). Some clones in this sample may be carry-over from other donors' samples. In nucleotides, the CDR3 is TGCAGCGACGGTTCGAACACTGAAGCTTTCTTT. Its protein product is CSDGSNTEAFF. The whole variable domain, remainder taken from reference TRBV29-1 and TRBJ1-1, is SAVISQKPSRDICQRGTSLTIQCQVDSQVTMMFWYRQQPGQSLTLIATANQGSEATYESGFVIDKFPISRPNLTFSTLTVSNMSPEDSSIYLCSDGSNTEAFFGQGTRLTVV.